A single sample gave rise to the 26 T cell receptor beta chains below, sequenced in a study of blood T cell repertoires in COVID-19. Some clones are missing from TCRdb's copy, which holds only in-frame ones; the method was immunoSEQ multiplex PCR. Of 300,000 to 400,000 clones listed, roughly 90% are singletons. The sample consisted of PBMCs or T cells enriched from blood (not recorded which). The receptors stem from a woman in her twenties or thirties with acute COVID-19.

The genes are TRBV10-3 and TRBJ1-2, with TRBD1 matching 8 bases. CDR1 ENHRY and CDR2 SYGVKD come from the germline V gene. This CDR3 is built from 16 residues. The ends lost 6 bases at V and 3 bases at J; junction bases unmatched: 12. The CDR3 is CAIRGTGGSMDYGYTF. DNA for the CDR3: TGTGCCATCAGAGGGACAGGCGGATCGATGGACTATGGCTACACCTTC.

The chain uses TRBV7-3 and TRBJ1-5; 10 nucleotides match TRBD1. Looked up from germline, CDR1 is SGHTA and CDR2 is FQGTGA. The CDR3 has 15 amino acids. After removal of 7 bases from V and 6 bases from J, the junction contained 9 bases not matched to a gene. In DNA, the CDR3 is TGTGCCAGCAACAAGGGACAGGGGTACAGTCAGCCCCAGCATTTT. Encoded protein: CASNKGQGYSQPQHF.

The CDR3 DNA is TGTGCCAGCAGCTTTCCAGGGAAAGAGACCCAGTACTTC. Protein sequence: CASSFPGKETQYF. The V gene is TRBV5-4, the J gene TRBJ2-5; D is perhaps TRBD1 (5 bases). The germline V and J ends were trimmed by 2 bases and 3 bases, with 8 bases remaining between them. The V gene's germline CDR1 is SGHNT and CDR2 YYREEE (reference sequence). The CDR3 is 13 amino acids.

The chain recombines TRBV2 with TRBJ2-3; 10 bases agree with TRBD2. The CDR3 spans 14 residues. V lost 10 bases and J lost 2; bases outside the gene matches: 6. Germline V gene lookup returns CDR1 SNHLY and CDR2 FYNNEI. For the CDR3, the DNA is TGTGCCACCCAGCTAGCGGGGGTCACAGATACGCAGTATTTT. This translates into CATQLAGVTDTQYF.

This clone was found once. The CDR3, as DNA: TGTGCCAGCTCGCCGGGGGAGACAACTAATGAAAAACTGTTTTTT. As protein: CASSPGETTNEKLFF. The rearrangement links TRBV9 to TRBJ1-4, with D perhaps TRBD1 (5 bases). The germline V and J ends were trimmed by 7 bases and 0 bases, with 13 bases remaining between them. Germline V gene sequence: CDR1 SGDLS, CDR2 YYNGEE. This CDR3 region has 15 residues.

This chain uses TRBV7-9 with TRBJ2-7, with a weak D call TRBD2 (5 bases). This CDR3 is 15 amino acids long. Germline CDR1 and CDR2: SEHNR and FQNEAQ (reference sequence). V was shortened by 3 bases and J by 3 bases, with 15 bases between the two germline ends. The CDR3 reads CASSLRPEGGYEQYF. The CDR3 bases are TGTGCCAGCAGCTTGAGGCCTGAGGGCGGCTACGAGCAGTACTTC.

The V gene is TRBV2, the J gene TRBJ1-5, with D possibly matching TRBD1 (5 bases). Germline-derived CDR1 and CDR2 are SNHLY and FYNNEI. The ends were cut back, 6 bases at V and 3 bases at J, with 12 bases in the middle. CDR3 size: 14 residues. The CDR3 DNA sequence: TGTGCCAGCAGCCAGGACATGTCCAATCAGCCCCAGCATTTT. Translating gives CASSQDMSNQPQHF.

V usage is TRBV29-1 and J usage is TRBJ2-7; 11 bases agree with TRBD2. Per the germline V gene, CDR1 is SQVTM and CDR2 is ANQGSEA. CDR3 length: 15 residues. The V segment lost 4 bases and the J segment 4 bases; nucleotides outside the gene matches: 9. CDR3 in amino acids: CSVGNLAGGLYEQYF. In nucleotides, the CDR3 is TGCAGCGTTGGAAACTTAGCGGGGGGGCTGTACGAGCAGTACTTC.

This chain connects TRBV24-1 to TRBJ2-7; D is ambiguous. This CDR3 is 13 amino acids long. The germline V and J ends were trimmed by 4 bases and 0 bases, with 6 bases remaining between them. CDR1 and CDR2 from the germline V gene are KGHDR and SFDVKD. CDR3 loop: CATSERHSYEQYF. CDR3 bases: TGTGCCACCAGTGAACGACACTCCTACGAGCAGTACTTC.

This sequence joins TRBV5-5 and TRBJ2-5; weak D call: TRBD1 (6 bases). V lost 2 bases and J 3 bases, leaving 8 bases between the germline ends. Germline V gene sequence: CDR1 SGHKS, CDR2 YYEKEE (reference sequence). This CDR3 is 13 amino acids long. The CDR3 DNA follows: TGTGCCAGCAGCTTAGAGGGGGAAGAGACCCAGTACTTC. This codes for CASSLEGEETQYF.

This clone was seen only a few times. The chain recombines TRBV7-9 with TRBJ1-1; D may be TRBD1 (5 bases). Trimming removed 0 bases from V and 4 bases from J, with 12 bases in between. This CDR3 spans 15 amino acids. Germline lookup yields CDR1 SEHNR and CDR2 FQNEAQ (reference sequence). This CDR3 is CASSLAGGGGTEAFF. The CDR3 DNA is TGTGCCAGCAGCTTAGCTGGGGGAGGTGGCACTGAAGCTTTCTTT.

Worth noting for this clone: The sample has other DNA sequences that encode this CDR3 too. The chain combines TRBV5-1 with TRBJ1-5, with 9 bases aligning to TRBD1. Germline lookup yields CDR1 SGHRS and CDR2 YFSETQ. The CDR3 has 14 amino acids. The V segment lost 2 bases and the J segment 6 bases; nucleotides outside the gene matches: 3. The CDR3 sequence is CASSFTGGSQPQHF. The CDR3, as DNA: TGCGCCAGCAGCTTTACAGGGGGCAGTCAGCCCCAGCATTTT.

The rearrangement links TRBV6-5 to TRBJ1-5; no definite D call. The CDR3 runs 15 residues. V lost 6 bases and J 6 bases, leaving 18 bases between the germline ends. The germline gives CDR1 MNHEY, CDR2 SVGAGI. The DNA of the CDR3 is TGTGCCAGCAGCCAGAGGCCGGTAGCGGGTCAGCCCCAGCATTTT. Translation: CASSQRPVAGQPQHF.

V and J are TRBV12-3 or TRBV12-4 and TRBJ2-7, with TRBD1 identical over 8 bases. Unmatched junction bases numbered 6, after V lost 4 bases and J lost 7 bases. CDR3 size: 13 residues. The CDR3 spells CASSWDRPWEQYF. CDR3 bases: TGTGCCAGCAGTTGGGACAGGCCCTGGGAGCAGTACTTC.

This clone occurred once. The rearrangement links TRBV11-2 to TRBJ2-7, with D perhaps TRBD1 (5 bases). This CDR3 has 14 amino acids. V was clipped by 5 bases and J by 2 bases, with 13 bases between them. The germline V gene encodes CDR1 SGHAT and CDR2 FQNNGV. Written as DNA, the CDR3 is TGTGCCAGCAGCCCGAGACAGACCCCCTACGAGCAGTACTTC. Translating it yields CASSPRQTPYEQYF.

The J gene is TRBJ2-3, the V gene TRBV6-1; 7 nucleotides align to TRBD2. The CDR3 length is 14 residues. V shed 3 bases and J 2 bases; nucleotides not matched to a gene: 2. Germline CDR1 is MNHNS and CDR2 is SASEGT. The CDR3 DNA reads TGTGCCAGCAGTGAGGGGAGGGACACAGATACGCAGTATTTT. Translated, it gives CASSEGRDTDTQYF.

V is TRBV4-1 and J is TRBJ1-5; 8 nucleotides match TRBD1. CDR3 length: 16 residues. J lost 4 bases, V lost 0 bases, and 5 bases had no gene match. Looked up from germline, CDR1 is MGHRA and CDR2 is YSYEKL. The CDR3 DNA follows: TGCGCCAGCAGCCAAGAGGGACAGGCCCGGAATCAGCCCCAGCATTTT. As protein: CASSQEGQARNQPQHF.

The sample holds one count of this clone. The rearrangement joins TRBV7-9 to TRBJ1-4; 8 positions match TRBD1. This CDR3 comprises 17 residues. CDR1 is SEHNR and CDR2 is FQNEAQ in the germline V gene (reference sequence). V was pared by 1 base and J by 3 bases, with 7 bases of the junction left unmatched. The CDR3 DNA is TGTGCCAGCAGCTTAGGGGTGACAGGGGTATCTAATGAAAAACTGTTTTTT. Its protein product is CASSLGVTGVSNEKLFF.

The chain combines TRBV10-3 with TRBJ2-1; D may be TRBD2 (5 bases). V lost 3 bases, J lost 6 bases, and 6 bases lay in between. Germline CDR1 reads ENHRY; CDR2 reads SYGVKD. The CDR3 is made up of 12 amino acids. The CDR3: CAISDEGNEQFF. In nucleotides, the CDR3 is TGTGCCATCAGTGATGAGGGCAATGAGCAGTTCTTC.

The CDR3 reads CASRSAGRTQYF. CDR3 nucleotides: TGTGCCAGTAGGAGTGCGGGGCGTACGCAGTATTTT. The rearrangement links TRBV19 to TRBJ2-3; TRBD2 might be the D (6 bases). V gave up 6 bases and J gave up 8 bases, with 12 bases separating them. The CDR3 runs to 12 residues. The germline V gene has CDR1 LNHDA and CDR2 SQIVND (reference sequence).

This chain uses TRBV2 with TRBJ2-3; possible D gene TRBD2, 5 bases. The germline CDR1 and CDR2 sequences are SNHLY and FYNNEI. This CDR3 has 17 amino acids. Trimming cost V 7 bases and J 0 bases, with 20 bases left between them. The CDR3 spells CASTAVRAAHSTDTQYF. The CDR3 DNA sequence: TGTGCCAGCACCGCGGTGAGGGCGGCCCATAGCACAGATACGCAGTATTTT. Complete variable domain (other parts from reference TRBV2 and TRBJ2-3): EPEVTQTPSHQVTQMGQEVILRCVPISNHLYFYWYRQILGQKVEFLVSFYNNEISEKSEIFDDQFSVERPDGSNFTLKIRSTKLEDSAMYFCASTAVRAAHSTDTQYFGPGTRLTVL.

The V gene is TRBV18, the J gene TRBJ2-3; D is perhaps TRBD2 (7 bases). The CDR3 runs 15 residues. The V end lost 0 bases, the J end lost 1 base, and 8 bases lay between the germline ends. Looked up from germline, CDR1 is KGHSH and CDR2 is LQKENI. The CDR3 DNA is TGTGCCAGCTCACCACCAGGGGGGGGCACAGATACGCAGTATTTT. This sequence encodes CASSPPGGGTDTQYF.

This clone was picked up a small number of times. The chain links TRBV5-6 to TRBJ1-6, with 9 positions matching TRBD1. Germline trimming cut 0 bases from V and 4 bases from J; bases unmatched to any gene: 2. Per the germline V gene, CDR1 is SGHDT and CDR2 is YYEEEE. This CDR3 spans 16 amino acids. The CDR3 DNA is TGTGCCAGCAGCTTGGGACAGGGGGTTTATAATTCACCCCTCCACTTT. Translation: CASSLGQGVYNSPLHF.

V is TRBV6-5 and J is TRBJ1-1; D is perhaps TRBD1 (5 bases). CDR3 length: 13 amino acids. Germline V gene data show CDR1 as MNHEY and CDR2 as SVGAGI. V lost 5 bases to trimming and J lost 8 bases, with 15 bases between them. The DNA for the CDR3 is TGTGCCAGCAGTCGCCAGGGTATTGGGGAAGCTTTCTTT. This gives the protein CASSRQGIGEAFF.

The chain links TRBV6-2 or TRBV6-3 to TRBJ2-5; weak D call: TRBD2 (6 bases). The CDR3 is made up of 15 amino acids. V was shortened by 1 base and J by 2 bases, with 11 bases between the two germline ends. CDR1 is MNHEY and CDR2 is SVGEGT in the germline V gene. The CDR3 DNA follows: TGTGCCAGCAGTTACTTAGGGACTGAGCAAGAGACCCAGTACTTC. Its translation is CASSYLGTEQETQYF.

The chain recombines TRBV6-5 with TRBJ1-3, with a tentative D call TRBD1 (5 bases). V gave up 0 bases and J gave up 4 bases, with 13 bases separating them. In germline, CDR1 is MNHEY, CDR2 SVGAGI. The CDR3 runs 16 residues. The CDR3 region is CASSYSNRPGGNTIYF. CDR3 sequence (DNA): TGTGCCAGCAGTTACTCGAACAGGCCTGGGGGAAACACCATATATTTT.